Below, 27 T cell receptor beta chains from the same sample are listed, as sequenced in a study of identical twins. Each CDR3 protein is one row after TCRdb ran MiXCR on the 5' RACE reads. Found here are about 160,000 distinct CDR3 sequences, under 4.5% of them singletons; the top ten hold around 8.1%. Sequenced sample: memory T cells sorted from blood. The receptors come from a man aged 18 to 29 in good health.

Only a few counts were recorded for this clonotype. This chain uses TRBV28 with TRBJ1-1; D not certain. V was pared by 7 bases and J by 1 base, with 16 bases between. The CDR3 is 15 amino acids. Germline assignment: CDR1 MDHEN and CDR2 SYDVKM. CDR3 sequence: CASTKGSLSNTEAFF. The CDR3 DNA reads TGTGCCAGCACCAAGGGTAGTCTTTCGAACACTGAAGCTTTCTTT.

This clonotype was counted at least ten times. The chain combines TRBV3-1 with TRBJ2-1; 8 bases are shared with TRBD2. Germline V CDR1 and CDR2: LGHDT, YNNKEL (reference sequence). With V trimmed by 3 bases and J by 6 bases, 13 bases remained unmatched. The length of the CDR3 is 17 residues. In DNA form, the CDR3 reads TGTGCCAGCAGCCAGATGGGAGCGGGAGCTGGTCGCAATGAGCAGTTCTTC. Residues: CASSQMGAGAGRNEQFF.

In this sample, this clonotype turned up many times. V gene TRBV2 combines with J gene TRBJ2-3, with D maybe TRBD2 (7 bases). Looked up from germline, CDR1 is SNHLY and CDR2 is FYNNEI. V lost 11 bases and J 0 bases, leaving 18 bases between the germline ends. This CDR3 contains 15 residues. The chain's CDR3 is CARRGAGYSTDTQYF. The DNA of the CDR3 is TGTGCCCGCCGGGGGGCGGGGTATAGCACAGATACGCAGTATTTT.

This clonotype was recorded a few times. The V and J genes are TRBV6-2 or TRBV6-3 and TRBJ2-3, with 10 bases fitting TRBD2. Germline V gene lookup returns CDR1 MNHEY and CDR2 SVGEGT. The J segment lost 3 bases and the V segment lost 5 bases, leaving 2 bases of the junction unmatched. This CDR3 region has 14 residues. In DNA, the CDR3 is TGTGCCAGCAGTAGCGGGAGGGAGACAGATACGCAGTATTTT. Amino acid sequence: CASSSGRETDTQYF.

The chain couples TRBV3-1 to TRBJ2-2; D gene unclear. The CDR3 contains 15 residues. V dropped 1 base and J dropped 6 bases, with 12 bases sitting between them. Germline CDR1 LGHDT, CDR2 YNNKEL (reference sequence). The CDR3 is CASSQGIVSPGELFF. In DNA form, the CDR3 reads TGTGCCAGCAGCCAAGGGATCGTAAGTCCCGGGGAGCTGTTTTTT.

This clonotype came up many times. The chain links TRBV25-1 to TRBJ2-1, with TRBD2 matching over 9 bases. This CDR3 contains 18 residues. Germline V gene lookup returns CDR1 MGHDK and CDR2 SYGVNS. The V gene end was trimmed by 1 base and the J gene end by 0 bases; junction bases not matched to a gene: 7. The CDR3 nucleotides read TGTGCCAGCAGTGAATTGGGTAGCGGGAGATTCTCCTACAATGAGCAGTTCTTC. It translates to CASSELGSGRFSYNEQFF.

This clonotype was seen at least ten times. Relative to the germline gene, one junction end is altered; a read error may explain this. This chain's CDR3 is CASSIGLSSYEQYF. CDR3 coding DNA: TGTGCCAGTAGCATAGGACTGAGCTCCTACGAGCAGTACTTC. V is TRBV19 and J is TRBJ2-7; perhaps TRBD2 as D (5 bases). Germline lookup yields CDR1 LNHDA and CDR2 SQIVND (reference sequence). The CDR3 length is 14 residues.

This clonotype was detected ten times or more. This rearrangement joins TRBV7-2 to TRBJ2-7; 8 nucleotides align to TRBD1. This CDR3 region has 17 residues. The germline CDR1 and CDR2 sequences are SGHTA and FQGNSA. J lost 5 bases, V lost 4 bases, and 16 bases had no gene match. The CDR3 loop reads CASSSRTGQGRTNEQYF. Here the CDR3 DNA reads TGTGCCAGCAGCTCGCGAACAGGACAGGGAAGAACCAACGAGCAGTACTTC.

This clonotype was picked up a small number of times. The chain uses TRBV19 and TRBJ2-2; 10 bases are a match to TRBD2. Trimming removed 7 bases from V and 6 bases from J; junction bases left unmatched: 8. There are 15 residues in the CDR3. In germline, CDR1 is LNHDA, CDR2 SQIVND (reference sequence). The CDR3: CASTWGLAGAGELFF. The CDR3 nucleotides read TGTGCCAGTACGTGGGGGCTAGCGGGAGCCGGGGAGCTGTTTTTT. Using reference TRBV19 and TRBJ2-2 for the parts outside the CDR3, the full variable domain is DGGITQSPKYLFRKEGQNVTLSCEQNLNHDAMYWYRQDPGQGLRLIYYSQIVNDFQKGDIAEGYSVSREKKESFPLTVTSAQKNPTAFYLCASTWGLAGAGELFFGEGSRLTVL.

This clonotype was counted at least ten times. V is TRBV5-1 and J is TRBJ2-2; D is ambiguous. CDR3 length: 16 residues. Trimming stripped 1 base from V and 1 base from J, with 11 bases between. Germline V CDR1 and CDR2: SGHRS, YFSETQ. CDR3 amino acids: CASSLISVGNTGELFF. CDR3 sequence (DNA): TGCGCCAGCAGCTTGATATCAGTAGGGAACACCGGGGAGCTGTTTTTT.

This chain links TRBV11-1 with TRBJ2-2; TRBD2 is a possible D gene (7 bases). The CDR3 extends over 19 amino acids. Trimming cost V 4 bases and J 1 base, with 22 bases left between them. Germline values: CDR1 SGHAT, CDR2 FQDESV (reference sequence). CDR3 DNA sequence: TGTGCCAGCAGCTCGCGGTTCGACAAGGGGGGGAGGAACACCGGGGAGCTGTTTTTT. Translation gives CASSSRFDKGGRNTGELFF.

This clonotype came up many times. The chain is built from TRBV7-8 and TRBJ2-3; 8 positions match TRBD2. V lost 5 bases and J lost 0; bases outside the gene matches: 4. Germline V lookup: CDR1 SGHVS, CDR2 FQNEAQ. This CDR3 has 15 amino acids. CDR3 amino acids: CASSPGRVSTDTQYF. The CDR3 region has the DNA TGTGCCAGCAGCCCCGGGAGGGTTAGCACAGATACGCAGTATTTT.

This clonotype has at least ten counts. The chain joins TRBV28 to TRBJ1-4; 7 nucleotides agree with TRBD1. Germline CDR1 and CDR2: MDHEN and SYDVKM. This CDR3 comprises 13 residues. The J segment lost 8 bases and the V segment lost 8 bases, leaving 8 bases of the junction unmatched. CDR3 loop: CASLDRDNEKLFF. Written as DNA, the CDR3 is TGTGCCAGCCTCGACAGGGACAACGAAAAACTGTTTTTT.

This chain joins TRBV19 and TRBJ1-5; the D gene is possibly TRBD1 (5 bases). Trimming took 6 bases from V and 5 from J, leaving 14 bases between them. CDR3 length: 14 residues. Per germline, CDR1 LNHDA and CDR2 SQIVND (reference sequence). CDR3 region: CASSDGQSYQPQHF. For the CDR3, the DNA is TGTGCCAGTAGCGACGGACAAAGCTATCAGCCCCAGCATTTT.

This chain uses TRBV19 with TRBJ2-2; TRBD2 is a possible D gene (6 bases). CDR3 length equals 15 residues. The germline CDR1 and CDR2 sequences are LNHDA and SQIVND (reference sequence). The germline V and J ends were trimmed by 3 bases and 5 bases, with 13 bases remaining between them. CDR3 in DNA: TGTGCCAGTAGTATCCGGGAGCGTAGGACCGGGGAGCTGTTTTTT. This codes for CASSIRERRTGELFF.

This clonotype was seen repeatedly, ten times or more. The chain uses TRBV5-5 and TRBJ2-1; a weak D match, TRBD2 (7 bases). With 6 bases removed from V and 6 bases from J, the gap between germline ends came to 19 bases. CDR3 size: 15 residues. Germline-derived CDR1 and CDR2 are SGHKS and YYEKEE (reference sequence). The CDR3 reads CASNSRGEGVNEQFF. For the CDR3, the DNA is TGTGCCAGCAACTCAAGGGGGGAGGGGGTCAATGAGCAGTTCTTC.

This clonotype was picked up many times. V gene TRBV12-3 or TRBV12-4 combines with J gene TRBJ2-3; D tentatively fits TRBD1 or TRBD2 (5 bases each). This CDR3 has 13 residues. Trimming took 3 bases from V and 12 from J, leaving 16 bases between them. CDR3 protein: CASSFRHSGTQYF. Written as DNA, the CDR3 is TGTGCCAGCAGTTTCCGCCACAGTGGGACCCAGTATTTT.

This clonotype was found many times. The gene calls are TRBV11-2 and TRBJ1-5, with D unresolved. The CDR3 runs 14 residues. CDR1 and CDR2 from the germline V gene are SGHAT and FQNNGV. V was clipped by 0 bases and J by 6 bases, with 9 bases between them. In nucleotides, the CDR3 is TGTGCCAGCAGCTTAGAGGGGAGTCGTCAGCCCCAGCATTTT. It yields the protein CASSLEGSRQPQHF.

The rearrangement links TRBV30 to TRBJ2-4; D possibly corresponds to TRBD1 (6 bases). The CDR3 spans 16 residues. Germline lookup yields CDR1 GTSNPN and CDR2 SVGIG (reference sequence). Trimming removed 0 bases from V and 0 bases from J, with 12 bases in between. The CDR3 protein is CAWSVTGHPAKNIQYF. The CDR3 coding sequence is TGTGCCTGGAGTGTAACGGGACATCCAGCCAAAAACATTCAGTACTTC.

This clonotype was counted ten times or more. The rearrangement links TRBV5-6 to TRBJ2-3, with D possibly being TRBD2 (5 bases). The CDR3 loop spans 12 amino acids. CDR1 SGHDT and CDR2 YYEEEE come from the germline V gene. Trimming took off 0 bases at V and 10 bases at J, with 9 bases between the two ends. DNA of the CDR3: TGTGCCAGCAGCTTGGCGAGGGCGTCGCAGTATTTT. Amino acid sequence: CASSLARASQYF.

At least ten counts were recorded for this clonotype. J is TRBJ2-1 and V is TRBV27; perhaps TRBD2 as D (5 bases). Trimming cost V 3 bases and J 4 bases, with 13 bases left between them. The CDR3 extends over 15 amino acids. The germline V gene encodes CDR1 MNHEY and CDR2 SMNVEV (reference sequence). The CDR3 reads CASSFSGKTYNEQFF. The CDR3, as DNA: TGTGCCAGCAGTTTCTCGGGAAAGACGTACAATGAGCAGTTCTTC.

This clonotype was recorded many times. The V call is TRBV5-1, the J call TRBJ2-2; TRBD2 matches at 14 bases. The CDR3 is 21 amino acids. Germline V gives CDR1 SGHRS, CDR2 YFSETQ. V trimming: 0 bases; J trimming: 5 bases; junction bases outside the gene matches: 15. The CDR3 here is CASSLGLPGLAGERKTGELFF. The CDR3 region has the DNA TGCGCCAGCAGCTTGGGGCTCCCGGGACTAGCGGGAGAGAGGAAAACCGGGGAGCTGTTTTTT.

This clonotype has just a few counts. The chain employs TRBV7-8 and TRBJ1-2, with D maybe TRBD1 (6 bases). The CDR3 runs 18 residues. The germline CDR1 and CDR2 sequences are SGHVS and FQNEAQ. V lost 1 base, J lost 4 bases, and 22 bases lay in between. CDR3 nucleotides: TGTGCCAGCAGCTTAGGGTCGGTCTTTCAGGGGCGCGTCTATGGCTACACCTTC. It specifies CASSLGSVFQGRVYGYTF.

This clonotype was recorded at least ten times. The chain joins TRBV28 to TRBJ2-6; 9 bases are a match to TRBD1. CDR1 is MDHEN and CDR2 is SYDVKM in the germline V gene. V lost 8 bases to trimming and J lost 1 base; unmatched junction nucleotides: 6. This CDR3 has 16 amino acids. CDR3: CASGHRGLSGANVLTF. In nucleotides, the CDR3 is TGTGCCAGCGGTCACAGGGGGCTATCTGGGGCCAACGTCCTGACTTTC.

The table lists this clonotype with many counts. The chain has TRBV29-1 and TRBJ2-2, with 8 bases aligning to TRBD1. The CDR3 is 14 residues long. From germline, CDR1 is SQVTM and CDR2 ANQGSEA. The V and J ends lost 5 bases and 2 bases, in that order; junction bases with no gene match: 4. CDR3 in amino acids: CSVYTGGNTGELFF. In DNA, the CDR3 is TGCAGCGTTTACACAGGGGGAAACACCGGGGAGCTGTTTTTT.

V is TRBV9 and J is TRBJ2-4; D possibly uses TRBD1 or TRBD2 (5 bases each). CDR3 length equals 13 residues. Germline lookup yields CDR1 SGDLS and CDR2 YYNGEE. V lost 6 bases to trimming and J lost 8 bases, with 15 bases between them. The CDR3 sequence is CASNTGTDDIQYF. CDR3 coding DNA: TGTGCCAGCAACACCGGGACGGATGACATTCAGTACTTC. Complete variable domain (other parts from reference TRBV9 and TRBJ2-4): DSGVTQTPKHLITATGQRVTLRCSPRSGDLSVYWYQQSLDQGLQFLIQYYNGEERAKGNILERFSAQQFPDLHSELNLSSLELGDSALYFCASNTGTDDIQYFGAGTRLSVL.

This clonotype was detected many times. The chain links TRBV29-1 to TRBJ2-3, with 7 bases identical to TRBD2. This CDR3 is 14 amino acids long. V shed 5 bases and J 2 bases; nucleotides not matched to a gene: 7. The germline V gene encodes CDR1 SQVTM and CDR2 ANQGSEA. CDR3 sequence: CSVTNAGATDTQYF. CDR3 sequence (DNA): TGCAGCGTTACAAATGCGGGAGCCACAGATACGCAGTATTTT.